The sample holds one count of the clone carrying this TCR beta chain. The entry originates in a study of blood T cell repertoires in COVID-19. Study summary: Samples came from the United States, Italy and Spain, spanning acute and convalescent COVID-19. From T cells, B-cell-depleted T cells, or PBMCs came the material, which was cDNA or gDNA.

V was cut by 1 base and J by 6 bases, with 17 bases left in between. The germline V gene encodes CDR1 SGHKS and CDR2 YYEKEE (reference sequence). The CDR3 loop spans 15 amino acids. TCRdb's copy holds only in-frame clones and misses some; the assay was immunoSEQ multiplex PCR. This table holds about 310,000 clones, about 89% found once. Adults between about 18 and 89 years of age took part from about two dozen US areas. Clinical histories supplied by participants themselves formed the basis of cohort assignment. Specimen: PBMCs or T cells enriched from blood (not recorded which). The rearrangement links TRBV5-5 to TRBJ2-7; a possible D gene is TRBD2 (7 bases). The TCR was taken from a woman in her thirties or forties who had recovered from COVID-19. CDR3 protein: CASSLRGAQTGEQYF. CDR3 coding DNA: TGTGCCAGCAGCTTGCGGGGGGCGCAGACCGGCGAGCAGTACTTC.